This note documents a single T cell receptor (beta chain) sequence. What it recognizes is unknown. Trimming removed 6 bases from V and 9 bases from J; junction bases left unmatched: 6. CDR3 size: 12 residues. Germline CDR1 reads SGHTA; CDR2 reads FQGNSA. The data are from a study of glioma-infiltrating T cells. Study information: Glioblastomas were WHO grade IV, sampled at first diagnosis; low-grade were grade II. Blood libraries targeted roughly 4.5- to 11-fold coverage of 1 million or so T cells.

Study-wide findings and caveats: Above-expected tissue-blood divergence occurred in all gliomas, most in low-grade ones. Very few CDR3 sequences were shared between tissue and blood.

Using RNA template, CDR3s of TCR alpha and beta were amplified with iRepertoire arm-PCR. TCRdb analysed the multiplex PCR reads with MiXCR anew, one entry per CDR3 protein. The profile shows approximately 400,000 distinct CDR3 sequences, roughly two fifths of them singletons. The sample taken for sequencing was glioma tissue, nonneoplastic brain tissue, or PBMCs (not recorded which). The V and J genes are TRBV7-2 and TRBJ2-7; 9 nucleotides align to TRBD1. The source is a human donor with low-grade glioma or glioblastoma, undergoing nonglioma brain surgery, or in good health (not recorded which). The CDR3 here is CASRLDRGGQYF. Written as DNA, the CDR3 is TGTGCCAGCAGACTGGACAGGGGCGGGCAGTACTTC.